This T cell receptor (beta chain) derives from a study of response to subunit inactivated influenza vaccine. Broader study findings: That few new T cells are recruited by each seasonal influenza vaccination was the authors' suggestion.

Via MiXCR, TCRdb re-called the RT-PCR reads, giving one row per CDR3 protein. The sample has hundreds of thousands of distinct CDR3 sequences, about 20% seen once. This CDR3 comprises 14 residues. Germline values: CDR1 MNHEY, CDR2 SVGEGT. V was trimmed by 7 bases and J by 4 bases, leaving 13 bases between them. About this clonotype: Its antigen is not identified.

This sequence was found in a man aged 50 to 69 who received an inactivated influenza vaccine. The gene calls are TRBV6-2 or TRBV6-3 and TRBJ2-2; D unclear. Sequenced material: PBMCs from blood, taken less than 22 months after vaccination. Here the CDR3 reads CASMRTPSTGELFF. The CDR3 DNA is TGTGCCAGCATGCGAACTCCGAGCACCGGGGAGCTGTTTTTT.